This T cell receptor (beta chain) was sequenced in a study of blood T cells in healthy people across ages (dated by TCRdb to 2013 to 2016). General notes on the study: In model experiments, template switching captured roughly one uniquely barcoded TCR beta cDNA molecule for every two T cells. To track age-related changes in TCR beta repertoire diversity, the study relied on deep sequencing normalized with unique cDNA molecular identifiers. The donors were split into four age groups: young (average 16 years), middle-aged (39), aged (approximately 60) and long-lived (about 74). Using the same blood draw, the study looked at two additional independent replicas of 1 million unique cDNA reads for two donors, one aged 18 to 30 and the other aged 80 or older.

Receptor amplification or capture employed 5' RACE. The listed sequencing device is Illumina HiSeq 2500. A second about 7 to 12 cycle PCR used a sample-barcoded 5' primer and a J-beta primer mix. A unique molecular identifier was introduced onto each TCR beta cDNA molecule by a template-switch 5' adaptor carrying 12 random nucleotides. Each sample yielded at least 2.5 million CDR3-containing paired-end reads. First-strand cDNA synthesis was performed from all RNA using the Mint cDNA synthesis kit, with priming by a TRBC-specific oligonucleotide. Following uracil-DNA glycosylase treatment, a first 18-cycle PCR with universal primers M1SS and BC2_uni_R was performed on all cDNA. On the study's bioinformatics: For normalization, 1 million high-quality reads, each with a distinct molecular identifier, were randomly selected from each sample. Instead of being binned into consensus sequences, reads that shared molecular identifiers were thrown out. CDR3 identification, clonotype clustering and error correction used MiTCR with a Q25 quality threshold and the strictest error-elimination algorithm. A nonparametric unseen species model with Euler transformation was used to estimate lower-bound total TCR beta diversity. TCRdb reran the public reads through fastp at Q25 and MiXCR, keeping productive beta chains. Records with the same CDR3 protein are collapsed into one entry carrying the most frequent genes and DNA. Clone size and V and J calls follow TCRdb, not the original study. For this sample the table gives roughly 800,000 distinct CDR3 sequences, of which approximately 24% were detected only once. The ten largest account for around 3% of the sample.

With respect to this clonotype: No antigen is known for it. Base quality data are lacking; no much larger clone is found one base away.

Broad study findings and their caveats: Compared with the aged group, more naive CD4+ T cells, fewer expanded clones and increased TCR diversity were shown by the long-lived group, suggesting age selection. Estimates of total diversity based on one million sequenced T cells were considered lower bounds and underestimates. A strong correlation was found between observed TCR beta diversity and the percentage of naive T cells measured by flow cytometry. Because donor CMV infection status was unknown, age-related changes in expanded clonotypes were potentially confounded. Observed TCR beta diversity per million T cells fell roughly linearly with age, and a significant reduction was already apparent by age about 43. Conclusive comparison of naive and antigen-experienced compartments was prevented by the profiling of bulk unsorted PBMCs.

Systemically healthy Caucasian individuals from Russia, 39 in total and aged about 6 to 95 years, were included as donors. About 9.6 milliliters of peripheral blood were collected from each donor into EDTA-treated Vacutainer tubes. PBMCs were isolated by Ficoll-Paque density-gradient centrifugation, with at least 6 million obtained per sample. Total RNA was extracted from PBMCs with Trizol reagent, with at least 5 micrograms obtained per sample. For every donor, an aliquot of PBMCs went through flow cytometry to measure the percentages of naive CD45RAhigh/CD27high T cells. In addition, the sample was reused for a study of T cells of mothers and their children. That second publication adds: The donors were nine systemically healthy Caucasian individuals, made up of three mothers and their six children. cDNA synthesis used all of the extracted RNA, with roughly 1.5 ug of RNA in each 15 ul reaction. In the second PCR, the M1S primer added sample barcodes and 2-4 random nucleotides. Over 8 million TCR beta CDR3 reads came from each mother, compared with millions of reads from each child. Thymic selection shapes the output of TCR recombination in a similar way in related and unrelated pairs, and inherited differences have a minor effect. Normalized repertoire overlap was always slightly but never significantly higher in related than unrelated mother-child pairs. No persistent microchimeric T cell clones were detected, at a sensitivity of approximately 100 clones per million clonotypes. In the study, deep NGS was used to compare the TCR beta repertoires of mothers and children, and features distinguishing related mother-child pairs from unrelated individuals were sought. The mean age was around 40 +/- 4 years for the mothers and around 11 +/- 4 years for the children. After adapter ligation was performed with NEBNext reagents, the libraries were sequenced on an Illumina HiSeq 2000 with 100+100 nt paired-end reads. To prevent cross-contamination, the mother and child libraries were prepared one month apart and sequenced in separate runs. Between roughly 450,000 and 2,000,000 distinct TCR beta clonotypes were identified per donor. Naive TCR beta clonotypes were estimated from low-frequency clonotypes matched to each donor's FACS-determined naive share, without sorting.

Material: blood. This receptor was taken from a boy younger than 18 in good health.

The nucleotides are TGCAGTGCTAGGGTCCCAGGGTATAGCTCCTACGAGCAGTACTTC. This yields the protein CSARVPGYSSYEQYF. This sequence uses TRBV20-1 and TRBJ2-7, and the D gene may be TRBD1, 5 bases matching. From the cysteine up to the phenylalanine, the CDR3 has a length of 15 residues. Kept here is only the CDR3 DNA, which spans 45 bases and is read in frame from base 1. The V end loses 3 bases and the J end loses 0 bases, and a stretch of 15 bases separates them. Reading the germline V gene (reference sequence) gives CDR1 DFQATT and CDR2 SNEGSKA.